This TCR beta chain appears in the sequencing data of a study of PD-L1 blockade in urothelial cancer. The V and J ends lost 0 bases and 14 bases respectively, with 15 bases between them. The CDR3 is 13 amino acids. Germline V CDR1 and CDR2: LGHNA, YSLEER. Overall study findings and caveats: Below-median pretreatment blood TCR clonality predicted better survival. Blood clones associated with the tumor expanded more at 3 weeks in durable-benefit patients.

Clones were sequenced by immunoSEQ multiplex PCR, and TCRdb holds only the in-frame ones, with some missing. The table lists about 87,000 clones, roughly 84% of them singletons. As to this clone: Its antigen remains unknown.

Noted time point: pretreatment peripheral blood. The material sequenced was PBMCs, taken around atezolizumab (anti-PD-L1) treatment. This chain joins TRBV4-3 and TRBJ2-3, with D possibly being TRBD1 (6 bases). The clonotype comes from a man aged 55 to 69 with urothelial cancer. CDR3 protein: CASSQDLGAKVYF. CDR3 DNA: TGCGCCAGCAGCCAAGATCTGGGGGCAAAGGTGTATTTT.